This TCR beta chain was obtained from a study of cytomegalovirus exposure and HLA in healthy donors. The CDR3 contains 15 residues. Trimming pared 0 bases from V and 2 bases from J, leaving 9 bases between. In germline, CDR1 is SGHRS, CDR2 YFSETQ. Clones were sequenced by immunoSEQ multiplex PCR, and TCRdb holds only the in-frame ones, with some missing. The data hold about 180,000 clones, with 87% observed a single time. Study-level points and caveats: Reports indicated that the classifier achieved high specificity and sensitivity in diagnosing cytomegalovirus status. A few CMV-associated chains proved CMV antigen-specific in vitro. It was 150 or so TCR beta chains that were listed as cytomegalovirus-associated.

A remark on this clone: As yet, its antigen is unknown.

This sequence originates from a woman in her twenties or thirties in good health and CMV-seronegative. The sample comprised PBMCs. The chain joins TRBV5-1 to TRBJ2-1, with D tentatively TRBD1 (5 bases). CDR3 sequence: CASSLVAGTYNEQFF. The CDR3 DNA is TGCGCCAGCAGCTTGGTAGCAGGGACCTACAATGAGCAGTTCTTC.